Each of the 4 T cell receptor beta chains below was sequenced from the same sample in a study of cytomegalovirus exposure and HLA in healthy donors. PCR used 60 Vbeta primers and 13 Jbeta primers. The repertoire was sequenced with immunoSEQ multiplex PCR; TCRdb's copy has only in-frame clones and lacks some. The sample has approximately 100,000 clones, approximately 73% seen once. Sample: PBMCs. These receptor sequences come from a man aged 35 to 55 in good health and CMV-seronegative.

The chain employs TRBV12-5 and TRBJ1-1; 9 nucleotides match TRBD1. CDR3 length: 15 amino acids. Germline V CDR1 and CDR2: LGHNT, FRNRAP. J gave up 0 bases and V 5 bases, and 4 bases lay outside the gene matches. CDR3 nucleotides: TGTGCTAGTGGTCAAGGGACAGGGCTGAACACTGAAGCTTTCTTT. It specifies CASGQGTGLNTEAFF.

The chain is built from TRBV30 and TRBJ1-5; possibly TRBD1 for D (6 bases). This CDR3 contains 16 residues. V gave up 7 bases and J gave up 0 bases, with 19 bases separating them. Germline V CDR1 and CDR2: GTSNPN, SVGIG (reference sequence). The chain's CDR3 is CASSGEGGYSNQPQHF. The CDR3 DNA follows: TGTGCCTCCTCCGGGGAGGGGGGCTATAGCAATCAGCCCCAGCATTTT.

The chain links TRBV2 to TRBJ2-5; 7 bases are shared with TRBD1. The CDR3 runs 15 residues. Germline loops: CDR1 SNHLY, CDR2 FYNNEI. V trimming: 7 bases; J trimming: 5 bases; junction bases outside the gene matches: 13. The CDR3 reads CASTPGQPLHETQYF. The DNA for the CDR3 is TGTGCCAGCACCCCGGGACAGCCTCTCCATGAGACCCAGTACTTC.

The CDR3 is CASSRALQETQYF. CDR3 coding DNA: TGTGCCAGCTCACGGGCCTTACAAGAGACCCAGTACTTC. The rearrangement joins TRBV18 to TRBJ2-5; D uncertain. This CDR3 is built from 13 residues. Trimming stripped 4 bases from V and 2 bases from J, with 8 bases between. Germline lookup yields CDR1 KGHSH and CDR2 LQKENI.